The rows below give T cell receptor beta chains drawn from one sample of a study of blood T cell repertoires in COVID-19. Only in-frame clones appear in the TCRdb table, and some are missing; sequencing was by immunoSEQ multiplex PCR. The sample has approximately 98,000 clones, about 88% seen once; the top ten hold over 2%. Sample: peripheral blood. These receptors were taken from a human donor in a cohort sampled during active COVID-19. Each CDR3 is given with its conserved first and last residue. D genes are given only for firm matches. The size of a clone is reported for some rows only, either as once, few or many, or as a class for expanded clones.

>TRBV2|TRBJ2-1|NA|NA
TGTGCCAGCAGTGTAGGGAGACTAGCCTACAATGAGCAGTTCTTC
CASSVGRLAYNEQFF
>TRBV18|TRBJ1-2|once|TRBD1
TGTGCCAGCTCACCACCATGGACAGGGGGCGATGGCTACACCTTC
CASSPPWTGGDGYTF
>TRBV3-1/TRBV3-2|TRBJ1-4|NA|TRBD1
TGTGCCAGCAGCCCAGGACAGGAGAATGAAAAACTGTTTTTT
CASSPGQENEKLFF
>TRBV15|TRBJ2-1|NA|NA
TGTGCCACCAGCAGAGAGACCATCGGGGAGCAGTTCTTC
CATSRETIGEQFF
>TRBV28|TRBJ1-2|NA|NA
TGTGCCGGCAGTTTAGACAGGAGCTATGGCTACACCTTC
CAGSLDRSYGYTF
>TRBV3-1/TRBV3-2|TRBJ2-3|NA|NA
TGTGCCAGCAGCCAAGACGTGGGGGGTGCCACAGATACGCAGTATTTT
CASSQDVGGATDTQYF
>TRBV5-1|TRBJ2-3|once|TRBD2
TGCGCCAGCAGCCGGTTCGGGGCGGGGGGAAGCACAGATACGCAGTATTTT
CASSRFGAGGSTDTQYF
>TRBV18|TRBJ1-5|NA|TRBD1
TGTGCCAGCTCTCCCTCCTCCTCGGGACAGGGCAATCAGCCCCAGCATTTT
CASSPSSSGQGNQPQHF
>TRBV29-1|TRBJ1-3|NA|NA
TGCAGCGTTGTGGGGCCACCCGATGGAAACACCATATATTTT
CSVVGPPDGNTIYF
>TRBV10-2|TRBJ2-5|NA|NA
TGCGCCAGCAGCGGTCCGGGTAGGAAAGAGACCCAGTACTTC
CASSGPGRKETQYF
>TRBV12-3/TRBV12-4|TRBJ1-1|NA|TRBD1
TGTGCCAGCAGTCTTCGACAGGGTGAAGCTTTCTTT
CASSLRQGEAFF
>TRBV19|TRBJ1-4|NA|NA
TGTGCCAGTAGTCCATACAGAGCTAATGAAAAACTGTTTTTT
CASSPYRANEKLFF
>TRBV5-4|TRBJ1-2|NA|TRBD1
TGTGCCAGCAGTCAAAACAGGGGAAATAACTATGGCTACACCTTC
CASSQNRGNNYGYTF
>TRBV19|TRBJ2-2|NA|TRBD2
TGTGCCAGTAGTCCGCGGACTAGCGGTACCGGGGAGCTGTTTTTT
CASSPRTSGTGELFF
>TRBV4-1|TRBJ2-1|once|NA
TGCGCCAGCAGCCAAATAGAGGTGGCTGAGCAGTTCTTC
CASSQIEVAEQFF
>TRBV11-2|TRBJ1-3|NA|NA
TGTGCCAGCAGCTTATATCGGGGGGTCTCTGGAAACACCATATATTTT
CASSLYRGVSGNTIYF
>TRBV10-2|TRBJ2-7|NA|TRBD2
TGCGCCAGCAGTGATCAGAGGGGACTAGCGGGAGTGGACGAGCAGTACTTC
CASSDQRGLAGVDEQYF
>TRBV7-9|TRBJ1-2|NA|NA
TGTGCCAGCAGCACCGGGGGAGCCTATGGCTACACCTTC
CASSTGGAYGYTF
>TRBV5-6|TRBJ2-7|NA|NA
TGTGCCAGCAGCTTATCGGGCGAGCAGTACTTC
CASSLSGEQYF
>TRBV19|TRBJ2-1|NA|NA
TGTGCCAGTAGTATAGCTAGCCTTAGCTCCTACAATGAGCAGTTCTTC
CASSIASLSSYNEQFF
>TRBV4-1|TRBJ2-1|NA|TRBD2
TGCGCCAGCAGCCCCCGCGGCCTAGCGGGATCGGATGAGCAGTTCTTC
CASSPRGLAGSDEQFF
>TRBV5-4|TRBJ1-1|NA|TRBD1
TGTGCCAGCAGTCGATACACAGGGGGAACTGAAGCTTTCTTT
CASSRYTGGTEAFF
>TRBV27|TRBJ2-7|NA|NA
TGTGCCAGCAGCCTCCAGGGGCTCTACGAGCAGTACTTC
CASSLQGLYEQYF
>TRBV5-6|TRBJ2-7|NA|NA
TGTGCCAGCAGCTTGGGGTCCGGGGAGCAGTACTTC
CASSLGSGEQYF
>TRBV6-2/TRBV6-3|TRBJ1-2|NA|TRBD1
TGTGCCAGCAGTCCCCAGTGGACAGGAAACTATGGCTACACCTTC
CASSPQWTGNYGYTF
>TRBV5-8|TRBJ2-4|NA|NA
TGTGCCAGCAGCTTGGCCGGGGTAACGGACATTCAGTACTTC
CASSLAGVTDIQYF
>TRBV5-1|TRBJ2-1|NA|TRBD2
TGCGCCAGCAGCCCGCCCGGGACTAGCGGGAGGAATGAGCAGTTCTTC
CASSPPGTSGRNEQFF
>TRBV19|TRBJ1-1|NA|NA
TGTGCCAGTAGAGGACAGTCCATGAACACTGAAGCTTTCTTT
CASRGQSMNTEAFF
>TRBV6-6|TRBJ1-3|once|TRBD1
TGTGCCAGCACCGGGACAGAGGCTGGAAACACCATATATTTT
CASTGTEAGNTIYF
>TRBV10-2|TRBJ2-6|NA|NA
TGCGCCAGCAGTGATAACAGACTAAACCGCTCTGGGGCCAACGTCCTGACTTTC
CASSDNRLNRSGANVLTF
>TRBV5-1|TRBJ1-2|NA|TRBD1
TGCGCCAGCAGCTTGGAGGGGACAGGGGGCTATGGCTACACCTTC
CASSLEGTGGYGYTF
>TRBV6-1|TRBJ1-4|once|NA
TGTGCCAGCAGTGAACCAGGGTCCTATGAAAAACTGTTTTTT
CASSEPGSYEKLFF
>TRBV10-2|TRBJ2-1|NA|TRBD2
TGCGCCAGCAGAGCTAGCGGGATTGGCAATGAGCAGTTCTTC
CASRASGIGNEQFF
>TRBV27|TRBJ2-7|NA|TRBD2
TGTGCCAGCAGTTTTAGCGGGAGTGGTTACGAGCAGTACTTC
CASSFSGSGYEQYF
>TRBV6-5|TRBJ1-1|NA|NA
TGTGCCAGCGGGAGAGCAATAATGAACACTGAAGCTTTCTTT
CASGRAIMNTEAFF
>TRBV2|TRBJ2-7|NA|TRBD2
TGTGCCAGCAGCCCCCGAGAACCGGGACTAGCGAGGTACGAGCAGTACTTC
CASSPREPGLARYEQYF
>TRBV3-1/TRBV3-2|TRBJ2-7|NA|TRBD2
TGTGCCAGCAGCCCCCTACGACGGGGCGGGGGTGCAGAGCAGTACTTC
CASSPLRRGGGAEQYF
>TRBV6-5|TRBJ1-1|NA|NA
TGTGCCAGCAGTATCACAGCTAACACTGAAGCTTTCTTT
CASSITANTEAFF
>TRBV18|TRBJ2-7|NA|NA
TGTGCCAGCTCACCACCATTCGGTTACGAGCAGTACTTC
CASSPPFGYEQYF
>TRBV6-6|TRBJ2-3|once|NA
TGTGCCAGCAGTTCTGACTATCCGGTAGATACGCAGTATTTT
CASSSDYPVDTQYF
>TRBV9|TRBJ1-1|NA|NA
TGTGCCAGCAGCGAGGGAGGACGGGGAGAAGCTTTCTTT
CASSEGGRGEAFF
>TRBV18|TRBJ1-5|NA|TRBD1
TGTGCCAGCTCACCAGGACAGGGGTTTCAGCCCCAGCATTTT
CASSPGQGFQPQHF
>TRBV5-6|TRBJ2-1|NA|TRBD2
TGTGCCAGCAGCTCGAGCGGGAGAGGCTACAATGAGCAGTTCTTC
CASSSSGRGYNEQFF
>TRBV2|TRBJ1-2|NA|TRBD1
TGTGCCAGCAGTGATTTACAGGGGGCTAACTATGGCTACACCTTC
CASSDLQGANYGYTF